The rows below give T cell receptor beta chains drawn from one sample of a study of blood T cell repertoires in COVID-19. Sequenced by immunoSEQ multiplex PCR; TCRdb stores in-frame clones only, minus some. The data show approximately 230,000 clones, approximately 90% seen once. The sequenced sample consisted of PBMCs or T cells enriched from blood (not recorded which). Receptor source: a man aged 35-49 years who had recovered from COVID-19. Each CDR3 is given with its conserved first and last residue.

>TRBJ2-3|TRBV11-2
CASSTQPGGNFAQYF
>TRBJ2-1|TRBV30
CAWSMSSGHFNEQFF
>TRBJ2-5|TRBV18
CASSAGQGTETQYF
>TRBJ1-1|TRBV18
CASSPNREMNTEAFF
>TRBJ2-5|TRBV24-1
CATSDLYSGETQYF
>TRBJ1-2|TRBV9
CASSARQGYYGYTF
>TRBJ2-1|TRBV9
CASSVGSQRESSYNEQFF
>TRBJ1-2|TRBV12-5
CASGLVLGGPHGYTF
>TRBJ1-4|TRBV4-2
CASSQAMGQQKEKLFF
>TRBJ2-1|TRBV6-6
CASSYEANEQFF
>TRBJ2-1|TRBV1
CTSSQDAALGTYNEQFF
>TRBJ2-7|TRBV19
CASSEGQGFYEQYF
>TRBJ1-1|TRBV9
CASSVGVGNTEAFF
>TRBJ2-2|TRBV5-1
CASSPRTGYTGELFF
>TRBJ1-1|TRBV28
CASFQITRGTEAFF
>TRBJ1-1|TRBV9
CASSVGSTGSEAFF
>TRBJ1-1|TRBV5-4
CASSLGRVNTEAFF
>TRBJ1-5|TRBV5-4
CASSFSGDGSSNQPQHF
>TRBJ1-1|TRBV27
CASSPGGLNTEAFF
>TRBJ2-3|TRBV6-2/TRBV6-3
CASSRPPDISTDTQYF
>TRBJ2-2|TRBV9
CASSPPTGPNTGELFF
>TRBJ1-1|TRBV3-1/TRBV3-2
CASSSDGDGGEAFF
>TRBJ2-1|TRBV2
CASRIDSYNEQFF
>TRBJ2-7|TRBV7-3
CASSRTGTPQYF
>TRBJ2-3|TRBV5-1
CASSGRGREGRTDTQYF
>TRBJ2-3|TRBV11-2
CASSLSPSGGYTDTQYF
>TRBJ2-3|TRBV7-2
CASSSGLASTQYF
>TRBJ2-1|TRBV19
CASSTPGQGAFLRGDEQFF
>TRBJ2-5|TRBV10-3
CAIDSSGRGETQYF
>TRBJ1-2|TRBV18
CASSRQGAYGYTF
>TRBJ1-5|TRBV3-1/TRBV3-2
CASSHSSTVPQSNQPQHF
>TRBJ1-1|TRBV7-3
CASSSGSNTEAFF